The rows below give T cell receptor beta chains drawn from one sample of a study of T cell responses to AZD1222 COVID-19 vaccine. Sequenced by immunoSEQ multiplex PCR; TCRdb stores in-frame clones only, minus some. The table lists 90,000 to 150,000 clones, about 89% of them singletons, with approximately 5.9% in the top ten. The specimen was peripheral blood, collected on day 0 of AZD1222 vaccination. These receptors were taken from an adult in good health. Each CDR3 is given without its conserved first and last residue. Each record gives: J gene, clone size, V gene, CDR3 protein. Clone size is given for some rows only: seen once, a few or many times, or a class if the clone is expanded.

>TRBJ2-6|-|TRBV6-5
ATLAEANVLT
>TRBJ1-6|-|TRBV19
ASSGSLQGGDSPLH
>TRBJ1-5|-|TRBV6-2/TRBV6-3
ASSYRGLSPNQPQH
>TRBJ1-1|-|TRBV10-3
AIYHGNAEAF
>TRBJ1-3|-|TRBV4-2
ASSPSGQSYSGNTIY
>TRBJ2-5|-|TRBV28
ASSLPGPKETQY
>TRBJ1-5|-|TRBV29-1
SVAGGVDQPQH
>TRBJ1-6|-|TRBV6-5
ASSLQGGAPLH
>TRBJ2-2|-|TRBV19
ASTPDSLNTGELF
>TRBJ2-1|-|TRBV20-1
SASELAGDNEQF
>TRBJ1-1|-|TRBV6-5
ASSYSQGGTEAF
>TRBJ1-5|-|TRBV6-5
ASDRDRGSNQPQH
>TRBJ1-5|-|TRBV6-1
ASSEVDSHPRQPQH
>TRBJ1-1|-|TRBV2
ASSPAPEAF
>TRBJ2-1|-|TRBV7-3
ASSLSPSGGQNEQF
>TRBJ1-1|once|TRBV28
ASSLISGGVRTEAF
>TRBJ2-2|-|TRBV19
ASSMVQQGVGELF
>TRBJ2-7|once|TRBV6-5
ASNPQGGADEQY